This T cell receptor (beta chain) was sequenced in a study of blood T cell repertoires in COVID-19. Study in general: There were acute and convalescent COVID-19 samples, and they came from the United States, Italy and Spain. In each case, the material was cDNA or gDNA derived from T cells, B-cell-depleted T cells, or PBMCs.

CDR3 length: 16 amino acids. The germline V gene encodes CDR1 MRHNA and CDR2 SNTAGT. V lost 3 bases and J lost 1; bases outside the gene matches: 5. In the study's own analysis: Amplifying reference gene primers gave estimates of nucleated cell counts. The protocol was immunoSEQ multiplex PCR, while the TCRdb copy is restricted to in-frame clones and leaves out a portion. The V and J calls and clone size are taken from that table; D and trimming were inferred from the DNA. The table includes about 30,000 clones, approximately 83% detected once. This clonotype was sampled from a human donor in a cohort sampled during active COVID-19. The rearrangement links TRBV6-4 to TRBJ2-5; 10 positions agree with TRBD2. Material: peripheral blood. CDR3 DNA sequence: TGTGCCAGCAGTGAGAAAAGCGGGGGGGGCCAAGAGACCCAGTACTTC. Translation gives CASSEKSGGGQETQYF.